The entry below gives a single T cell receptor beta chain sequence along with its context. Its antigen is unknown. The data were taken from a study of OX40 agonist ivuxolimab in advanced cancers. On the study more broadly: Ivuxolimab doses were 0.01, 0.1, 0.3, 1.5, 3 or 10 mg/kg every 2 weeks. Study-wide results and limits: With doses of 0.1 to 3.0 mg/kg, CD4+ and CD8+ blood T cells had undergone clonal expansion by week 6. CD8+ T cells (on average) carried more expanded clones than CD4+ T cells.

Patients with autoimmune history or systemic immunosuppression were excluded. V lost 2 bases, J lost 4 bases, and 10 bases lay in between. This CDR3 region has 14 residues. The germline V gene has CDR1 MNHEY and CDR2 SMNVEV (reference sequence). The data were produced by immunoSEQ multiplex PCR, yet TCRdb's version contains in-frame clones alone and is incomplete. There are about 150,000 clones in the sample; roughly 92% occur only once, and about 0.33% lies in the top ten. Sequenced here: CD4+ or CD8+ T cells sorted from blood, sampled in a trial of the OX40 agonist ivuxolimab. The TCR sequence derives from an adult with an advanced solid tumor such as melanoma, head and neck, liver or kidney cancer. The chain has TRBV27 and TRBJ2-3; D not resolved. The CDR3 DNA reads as TGTGCCAGCAGTTTAGTTCTAGGCGCAGATACGCAGTATTTT. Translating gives CASSLVLGADTQYF.